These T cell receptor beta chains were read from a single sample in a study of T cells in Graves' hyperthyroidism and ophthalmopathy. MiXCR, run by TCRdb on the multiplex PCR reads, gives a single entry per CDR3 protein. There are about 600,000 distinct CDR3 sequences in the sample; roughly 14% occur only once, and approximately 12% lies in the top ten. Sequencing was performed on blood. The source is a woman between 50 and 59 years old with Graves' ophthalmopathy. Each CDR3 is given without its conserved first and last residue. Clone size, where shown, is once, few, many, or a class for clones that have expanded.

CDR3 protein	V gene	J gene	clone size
ASSIGRYNEQF	TRBV14	TRBJ2-1	NA
ASSLSGSREQF	TRBV27	TRBJ2-1	many
ASSPKRVETQY	TRBV18	TRBJ2-5	many
ASSQVPASEINTQY	TRBV3-1	TRBJ2-3	many
AISDQTRYNEQF	TRBV10-3	TRBJ2-1	many
ASSLGLAGLNGELF	TRBV7-2	TRBJ2-2	many
ASSPRGRPETQY	TRBV18	TRBJ2-5	NA
ASSGMTSGSYNEQF	TRBV9	TRBJ2-1	NA
ASGGTSSYEQY	TRBV9	TRBJ2-7	few
ASSLRNRAYEQY	TRBV28	TRBJ2-7	NA
ASSLPGTGIYEQY	TRBV7-2	TRBJ2-7	NA
ASSPLSGTEGEQF	TRBV28	TRBJ2-1	many
ASSYRGPSYNEQF	TRBV6-6	TRBJ2-1	NA
ASSLNGVRNEQF	TRBV7-9	TRBJ2-1	many
ASSLIGSADTQY	TRBV28	TRBJ2-3	many
ASSTGGSGANVLT	TRBV7-9	TRBJ2-6	NA
ASSFYRYPYEQY	TRBV11-2	TRBJ2-7	many
ASSSGLAGIRTYEQY	TRBV12-3/TRBV12-4	TRBJ2-7	NA
ASSLPPGLANNEQF	TRBV28	TRBJ2-1	many
ASSAYSTPTYEQY	TRBV9	TRBJ2-7	many
ASSLDIYNEQF	TRBV28	TRBJ2-1	many
SARADRTSGSGTGELF	TRBV20-1	TRBJ2-2	NA
ASSVRQGLYNEQF	TRBV9	TRBJ2-1	NA
ASTPRGDTEAF	TRBV11-2	TRBJ1-1	NA
ASSERTGGEQF	TRBV2	TRBJ2-1	NA
ASSMAPGPRGYGYT	TRBV7-9	TRBJ1-2	NA
ASRGLADYNEQF	TRBV6-2/TRBV6-3	TRBJ2-1	few
ASSSAGVRGETQY	TRBV5-5	TRBJ2-5	many
ASSTGLPGNTIY	TRBV2	TRBJ1-3	many
ASSATGLDTGELF	TRBV5-4	TRBJ2-2	few
ASSLELAGNYEQY	TRBV5-1	TRBJ2-7	NA
ASSYPGQGAYEQY	TRBV18	TRBJ2-7	once
ASSATRGRWTQY	TRBV7-6	TRBJ2-5	NA
SAEAGGHNEQF	TRBV20-1	TRBJ2-1	NA
ASSPRRGRADTQY	TRBV27	TRBJ2-3	NA
ATRTVQGYT	TRBV28	TRBJ1-2	many
ASSLGTSRSYEQY	TRBV18	TRBJ2-7	many
ATSDLSDRNTIY	TRBV24-1	TRBJ1-3	few
ASSLSTRNTIY	TRBV6-1	TRBJ1-3	few
ASSTQKTSGYNEQF	TRBV28	TRBJ2-1	many
ASSPTTSRYTGELF	TRBV7-3	TRBJ2-2	few
ASSFGGRAFYEQY	TRBV5-6	TRBJ2-7	NA
ASAPDRGTYNDQF	TRBV12-5	TRBJ2-1	few
ASSVESNNEQF	TRBV2	TRBJ2-1	many
SVEISTNNEQF	TRBV29-1	TRBJ2-1	NA
SVVDRGPRQPQH	TRBV29-1	TRBJ1-5	NA
ASSQEGTGGNTDTQH	TRBV4-3	NA	NA
ASTDRGLMGTGELF	TRBV10-1	TRBJ2-2	NA
SVEGKTGLSYNEQF	TRBV29-1	TRBJ2-1	many
ASNLAVGGQETQY	TRBV6-1	TRBJ2-5	many
SVDAGNEQY	TRBV29-1	TRBJ2-7	NA
ASSLDRGGDTQY	TRBV7-8	TRBJ2-3	many
ASSSLQNTGELF	TRBV7-7	TRBJ2-2	few
ASSKPGQGADEQF	TRBV5-5	TRBJ2-1	NA
ASSLEGGPTYNEQF	TRBV7-2	TRBJ2-1	many
AWTKGLAGGHEQY	TRBV30	TRBJ2-7	many
ASSPKRYNEQF	TRBV28	TRBJ2-1	many
ASSLVSGTPSYEQY	TRBV5-1	TRBJ2-7	few
ASSYSYGENYEQY	TRBV6-6	TRBJ2-7	many